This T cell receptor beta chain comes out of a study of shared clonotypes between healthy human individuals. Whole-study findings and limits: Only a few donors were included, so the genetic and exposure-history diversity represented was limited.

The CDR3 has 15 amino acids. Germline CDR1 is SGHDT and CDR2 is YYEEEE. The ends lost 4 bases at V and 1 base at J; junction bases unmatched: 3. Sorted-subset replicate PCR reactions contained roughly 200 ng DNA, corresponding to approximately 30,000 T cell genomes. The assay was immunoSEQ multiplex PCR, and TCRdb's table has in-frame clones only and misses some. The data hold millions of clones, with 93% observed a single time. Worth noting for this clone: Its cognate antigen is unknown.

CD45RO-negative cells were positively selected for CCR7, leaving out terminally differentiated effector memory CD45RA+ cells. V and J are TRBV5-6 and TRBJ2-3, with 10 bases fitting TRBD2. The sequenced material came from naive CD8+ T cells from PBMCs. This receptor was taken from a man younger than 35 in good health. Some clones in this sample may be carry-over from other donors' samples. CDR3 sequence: CASSPGTSGTDTQYF. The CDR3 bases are TGTGCCAGCAGCCCGGGGACTAGCGGCACAGATACGCAGTATTTT.